Ten or more counts support the clone carrying this T cell receptor beta chain. This record belongs to a study of blood T cells in healthy people across ages. Germline V CDR1 and CDR2: SEHNR, FQNEAQ (reference sequence). The CDR3 sequence is 13 residues long. V was pared by 5 bases and J by 3 bases, with 10 bases between. The second PCR ran about 6 to 12 cycles with a sample-barcoded 5' primer and J-beta primers. From the 5' RACE reads, TCRdb called clonotypes with MiXCR, one entry per CDR3 protein. The sample yields fewer than 900,000 distinct CDR3 sequences, 35% to 45% seen once. Source material: blood. The rearrangement links TRBV7-9 to TRBJ1-2; D possibly corresponds to TRBD1 (5 bases). This receptor was identified in a woman in her sixties or seventies in good health. The DNA of the CDR3 is TGTGCCAGCAGCAAAGGGGAACACTATGGCTACACCTTC. It yields the protein CASSKGEHYGYTF.